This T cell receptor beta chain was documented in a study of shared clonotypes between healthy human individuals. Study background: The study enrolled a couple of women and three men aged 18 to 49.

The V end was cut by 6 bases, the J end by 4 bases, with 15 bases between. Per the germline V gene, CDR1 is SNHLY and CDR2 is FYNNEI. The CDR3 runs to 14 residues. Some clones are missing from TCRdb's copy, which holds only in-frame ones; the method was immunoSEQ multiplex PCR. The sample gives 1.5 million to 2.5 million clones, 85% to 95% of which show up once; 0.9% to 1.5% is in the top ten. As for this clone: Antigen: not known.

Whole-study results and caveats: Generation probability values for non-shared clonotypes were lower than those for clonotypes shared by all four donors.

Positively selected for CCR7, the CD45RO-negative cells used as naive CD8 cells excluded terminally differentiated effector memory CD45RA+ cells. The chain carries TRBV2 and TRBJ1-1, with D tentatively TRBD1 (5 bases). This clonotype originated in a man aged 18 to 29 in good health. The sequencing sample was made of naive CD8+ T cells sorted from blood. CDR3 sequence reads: CASRTGLSGTEAFF. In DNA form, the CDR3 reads TGTGCCAGCAGGACGGGACTATCCGGCACTGAAGCTTTCTTT.